These 25 T cell receptor beta chains came from one sample sequenced in a study of blood T cell repertoires in COVID-19 (dated by TCRdb to 2020 to 2021). The library was prepared using the immunoSEQ multiplex PCR assay. In TCRdb, the immuneACCESS table is reduced to in-frame sequences with V and J assigned. These tables do not hold every clone; where another copy was compared, an unresolved V gene accounts for under half, and the others remain unexplained. For this sample the table gives approximately 300,000 clones, of which just over 85% were detected only once. The top ten clonotypes cover about 4.2% of the sample. Material for sequencing was PBMCs or T cells enriched from blood (not recorded which). Receptors originate from a man aged 30-40 years who had recovered from COVID-19.

This CDR3 is CASSLGLAGAETQYF. CDR3 nucleotide sequence: TGTGCCAGCAGCTTGGGACTAGCGGGAGCGGAGACCCAGTACTTC. The chain joins TRBV5-4 to TRBJ2-5; TRBD2 matches at 12 bases. Germline CDR1 and CDR2: SGHNT and YYREEE (reference sequence). V trimming: 0 bases; J trimming: 5 bases; junction bases outside the gene matches: 2. The CDR3 covers 15 residues.

The gene calls are TRBV28 and TRBJ1-5, with 11 bases aligning to TRBD1. Germline V gene data show CDR1 as MDHEN and CDR2 as SYDVKM. Trimming took 1 base from V and 7 from J; bases not matched to a gene: 6. The CDR3 consists of 16 residues. CDR3 sequence: CASSLSDRGLEQPQHF. CDR3 nucleotides: TGTGCCAGCAGTTTATCGGACAGGGGGCTGGAACAGCCCCAGCATTTT.

The chain is built from TRBV18 and TRBJ2-7; 8 bases fit TRBD1. The CDR3 loop spans 13 amino acids. V lost 0 bases to trimming and J lost 6 bases; unmatched junction nucleotides: 1. Germline V lookup: CDR1 KGHSH, CDR2 LQKENI. The CDR3 DNA follows: TGTGCCAGCTCACCACCGGACAGGGTCGAGCAGTACTTC. It yields the protein CASSPPDRVEQYF.

The V and J genes are TRBV5-5 and TRBJ2-2; D might be TRBD2 (7 bases). The CDR3 consists of 14 residues. In germline, CDR1 is SGHKS, CDR2 YYEKEE (reference sequence). Trimming left V 4 bases short and J 7 bases short, with 14 bases between. The CDR3 DNA reads TGTGCCAGCAGCCCCAGAGGGGGGGACGGGGAGCTGTTTTTT. This sequence encodes CASSPRGGDGELFF.

The CDR3 DNA reads as TGTGCCAGCGGACACAGGGAGGGCGCTGGAAACACCATATATTTT. Encoded protein: CASGHREGAGNTIYF. The genes are TRBV5-4 and TRBJ1-3; a possible D gene is TRBD1 (6 bases). The CDR3 runs 15 residues. The V end lost 7 bases, the J end lost 2 bases, and 16 bases lay between the germline ends. Germline V gene data show CDR1 as SGHNT and CDR2 as YYREEE (reference sequence).

The rearrangement joins TRBV5-4 to TRBJ2-1; 10 nucleotides agree with TRBD2. Germline loops: CDR1 SGHNT, CDR2 YYREEE (reference sequence). The V and J ends lost 0 bases and 5 bases, in that order; junction bases with no gene match: 2. CDR3 size: 15 residues. For the CDR3, the DNA is TGTGCCAGCAGCTTGGCTACTAGCGGGAACAATGAGCAGTTCTTC. This gives the protein CASSLATSGNNEQFF. Complete variable domain (other parts from reference TRBV5-4 and TRBJ2-1): ETGVTQSPTHLIKTRGQQVTLRCSSQSGHNTVSWYQQALGQGPQFIFQYYREEENGRGNFPPRFSGLQFPNYSSELNVNALELDDSALYLCASSLATSGNNEQFFGPGTRLTVL.

The V call is TRBV7-9, the J call TRBJ2-5, with D perhaps TRBD1 (5 bases). This CDR3 region has 16 residues. The germline CDR1 and CDR2 sequences are SEHNR and FQNEAQ (reference sequence). Trimming pared 10 bases from V and 2 bases from J, leaving 23 bases between. For the CDR3, the DNA is TGTGCCACCGTCCCCGTCGACAGATTACCGCAAGAGACCCAGTACTTC. It translates to CATVPVDRLPQETQYF.

This sequence joins TRBV7-2 and TRBJ2-5; tentative D call: TRBD2 (6 bases). Germline values: CDR1 SGHTA, CDR2 FQGNSA. The CDR3 is 13 residues long. V lost 1 base to trimming and J lost 4 bases, with 7 bases between them. The CDR3 nucleotides read TGTGCCAGCAGCTTAGTGGAGGGAGAGACCCAGTACTTC. Translating it yields CASSLVEGETQYF.

The chain joins TRBV20-1 to TRBJ2-1; TRBD1 is a possible D gene (5 bases). The germline gives CDR1 DFQATT, CDR2 SNEGSKA (reference sequence). V was cut by 3 bases and J by 4 bases, with 16 bases left in between. This CDR3 spans 15 amino acids. The CDR3 sequence: CSASVLGVTYNEQFF. CDR3 DNA sequence: TGCAGTGCTAGTGTATTAGGGGTTACTTACAATGAGCAGTTCTTC.

This sequence joins TRBV6-1 and TRBJ2-3; D may be TRBD1 (6 bases). The CDR3 is 14 residues long. The V gene lost 3 bases and the J gene lost 4 bases, with 11 bases spanning the gap. Germline assignment: CDR1 MNHNS and CDR2 SASEGT. The CDR3 region has the DNA TGTGCCAGCAGTGAGGGGGCAGGCGCAGATACGCAGTATTTT. Protein sequence: CASSEGAGADTQYF.

This clone has just one count. The V gene is TRBV7-9, the J gene TRBJ1-6; TRBD1 matches at 10 bases. Trimming removed 3 bases from V and 4 bases from J; junction bases left unmatched: 3. Germline V gene lookup returns CDR1 SEHNR and CDR2 FQNEAQ (reference sequence). The CDR3 runs 16 residues. This CDR3 is CASSFWTGGYNSPLHF. CDR3 coding DNA: TGTGCCAGCAGCTTTTGGACAGGGGGATATAATTCACCCCTCCACTTT.

J is TRBJ2-5 and V is TRBV7-6, with D perhaps TRBD1 (6 bases). The V end was cut by 1 base, the J end by 2 bases, with 11 bases between. Looked up from germline, CDR1 is SGHVS and CDR2 is FNYEAQ. The CDR3 length is 15 residues. In DNA form, the CDR3 reads TGTGCCAGCAGCTTAGATGAGGACAGACAAGAGACCCAGTACTTC. It yields the protein CASSLDEDRQETQYF.

The chain links TRBV24-1 to TRBJ2-7; 9 bases agree with TRBD2. This CDR3 contains 15 residues. Germline V gene data show CDR1 as KGHDR and CDR2 as SFDVKD. The V and J ends lost 3 bases and 7 bases, in that order; junction bases with no gene match: 9. CDR3 amino acids: CATSDQTSGTGEQYF. The CDR3 DNA is TGTGCCACCAGTGATCAGACTAGCGGTACGGGAGAGCAGTACTTC.

This clone is a singleton in its sample. The chain joins TRBV24-1 to TRBJ2-3, with D maybe TRBD2 (6 bases). CDR1 is KGHDR, CDR2 SFDVKD, per germline. The CDR3 sequence is 15 residues long. V was cut by 6 bases and J by 1 base, with 13 bases left in between. This chain's CDR3 is CATSYSGVGTDTQYF. In DNA form, the CDR3 reads TGTGCCACCAGTTATAGCGGAGTGGGCACAGATACGCAGTATTTT.

This chain links TRBV24-1 with TRBJ2-2, with 15 positions matching TRBD2. The V and J ends lost 5 bases and 7 bases, in that order; junction bases with no gene match: 10. The CDR3 is made up of 18 amino acids. Germline V lookup: CDR1 KGHDR, CDR2 SFDVKD. The CDR3 DNA follows: TGTGCCACCAGTGGTCCTCCGGGACTAGCGGGAGGAAACGGGGAGCTGTTTTTT. It is translated as CATSGPPGLAGGNGELFF.

The chain recombines TRBV19 with TRBJ1-5; 8 nucleotides agree with TRBD1. Trimming at V came to 5 bases and at J to 5 bases, leaving 5 bases not matched to a gene. Germline V CDR1 and CDR2: LNHDA, SQIVND (reference sequence). The CDR3 consists of 14 residues. The CDR3, as DNA: TGTGCCAGTAGTTCCGGACAGGGCTATCAGCCCCAGCATTTT. Protein: CASSSGQGYQPQHF.

The chain carries TRBV5-4 and TRBJ1-2; 7 nucleotides align to TRBD1. The germline CDR1 and CDR2 sequences are SGHNT and YYREEE (reference sequence). V lost 4 bases, J lost 6 bases, and 9 bases stayed unmatched. The CDR3 contains 14 residues. This CDR3 reads CASSPTGVVHGYTF. The CDR3 region has the DNA TGTGCCAGCAGCCCAACAGGGGTCGTACATGGCTACACCTTC.

The table lists this clone with a few counts. The CDR3 sequence is CASSSDTRYEQYF. The CDR3 coding sequence is TGTGCCAGCAGCTCGGACACCCGCTACGAGCAGTACTTC. V gene TRBV11-3 combines with J gene TRBJ2-7; weak D call: TRBD1 (5 bases). CDR3 length: 13 amino acids. The germline CDR1 and CDR2 sequences are SGHNT and YENEEA. With 4 bases removed from V and 3 bases from J, the gap between germline ends came to 10 bases. Full variable domain (rest looked up from reference TRBV11-3 and TRBJ2-7): EAGVVQSPRYKIIEKKQPVAFWCNPISGHNTLYWYLQNLGQGPELLIRYENEEAVDDSQLPKDRFSAERLKGVDSTLKIQPAELGDSAVYLCASSSDTRYEQYFGPGTRLTVT.

The chain uses TRBV5-1 and TRBJ2-7, with TRBD2 matching 9 bases. The V gene end was trimmed by 0 bases and the J gene end by 2 bases; junction bases not matched to a gene: 6. CDR3 size: 16 residues. Germline-derived CDR1 and CDR2 are SGHRS and YFSETQ. The CDR3, as DNA: TGCGCCAGCAGCTTGGCGGCGGGAGGGGTAGCCTACGAGCAGTACTTC. As protein: CASSLAAGGVAYEQYF. Full variable domain (rest looked up from reference TRBV5-1 and TRBJ2-7): KAGVTQTPRYLIKTRGQQVTLSCSPISGHRSVSWYQQTPGQGLQFLFEYFSETQRNKGNFPGRFSGRQFSNSRSEMNVSTLELGDSALYLCASSLAAGGVAYEQYFGPGTRLTVT.

The table lists this clone with a few counts. The chain joins TRBV7-8 to TRBJ1-1; TRBD1 aligns across 8 bases. The CDR3 runs to 17 residues. CDR1 is SGHVS and CDR2 is FQNEAQ in the germline V gene. The ends lost 4 bases at V and 0 bases at J; junction bases unmatched: 10. CDR3 sequence reads: CASSSGTGVFLNTEAFF. The CDR3 DNA sequence: TGTGCCAGCAGCTCCGGGACAGGAGTTTTCTTGAACACTGAAGCTTTCTTT.

This sequence joins TRBV5-1 and TRBJ2-7; no definite D call. Trimming removed 4 bases at V and 0 bases at J, with 5 bases between. This CDR3 comprises 12 residues. Germline V lookup: CDR1 SGHRS, CDR2 YFSETQ. The CDR3, as DNA: TGCGCCAGCAGCGCCAGCTCCTACGAGCAGTACTTC. Protein: CASSASSYEQYF.

This chain links TRBV19 with TRBJ2-3, with 10 bases matching TRBD2. The CDR3 is 14 amino acids. With 9 bases clipped from V and 5 bases from J, the junction kept 8 bases outside the gene matches. The germline V gene encodes CDR1 LNHDA and CDR2 SQIVND (reference sequence). Here the CDR3 reads CASSSGSDVDTQYF. The CDR3 nucleotides are TGTGCCAGCTCTAGCGGGAGCGACGTAGATACGCAGTATTTT. The full variable domain, with the rest looked up from reference TRBV19 and TRBJ2-3, is DGGITQSPKYLFRKEGQNVTLSCEQNLNHDAMYWYRQDPGQGLRLIYYSQIVNDFQKGDIAEGYSVSREKKESFPLTVTSAQKNPTAFYLCASSSGSDVDTQYFGPGTRLTVL.

The CDR3 DNA is TGTGCCAGCACCTGGACAGACAACTATGGCTACACCTTC. As protein: CASTWTDNYGYTF. The genes are TRBV11-2 and TRBJ1-2, with D maybe TRBD1 (6 bases). The CDR3 contains 13 residues. Trimming took 7 bases from V and 2 from J, leaving 11 bases between them. The germline CDR1 and CDR2 sequences are SGHAT and FQNNGV.

The chain employs TRBV6-6 and TRBJ2-3; TRBD1 matches 7 bases. This CDR3 spans 19 amino acids. J lost 0 bases, V lost 5 bases, and 17 bases had no gene match. Germline assignment: CDR1 MNHNY and CDR2 SVGAGI (reference sequence). The CDR3 region is CASSPTFPTGPASTDTQYF. The DNA for the CDR3 is TGTGCCAGCAGTCCAACTTTCCCGACAGGGCCCGCTAGCACAGATACGCAGTATTTT.

The rearrangement uses TRBV7-9 and TRBJ2-1; TRBD1 agrees at 7 bases. Per germline, CDR1 SEHNR and CDR2 FQNEAQ (reference sequence). With V trimmed by 5 bases and J by 6 bases, 10 bases remained unmatched. CDR3 length: 15 amino acids. CDR3 sequence reads: CASSPGDRVTNEQFF. The CDR3, as DNA: TGTGCCAGCAGCCCCGGGGACAGAGTCACCAATGAGCAGTTCTTC.